Below, 21 T cell receptor beta chains from the same sample are listed, as sequenced in a study of blood T cell repertoires in COVID-19. Sequenced by immunoSEQ multiplex PCR; TCRdb stores in-frame clones only, minus some. The table includes a few hundred thousand clones, 75% to 85% detected once. The sequenced sample consisted of peripheral blood. The receptors originated from a woman aged 40-49 years who had recovered from COVID-19.

The J gene is TRBJ1-1, the V gene TRBV19; 7 bases agree with TRBD1. The length of the CDR3 is 15 residues. Germline CDR1 reads LNHDA; CDR2 reads SQIVND (reference sequence). The ends lost 4 bases at V and 4 bases at J; junction bases unmatched: 9. The CDR3 coding sequence is TGTGCCAGTAGTAGTAAGGTGACAGGGAGCACTGAAGCTTTCTTT. Translated: CASSSKVTGSTEAFF.

The V and J genes are TRBV7-9 and TRBJ1-2; no clear D gene. CDR1 is SEHNR, CDR2 FQNEAQ, per germline (reference sequence). The V end was cut by 5 bases, the J end by 2 bases, with 12 bases between. The length of the CDR3 is 14 residues. The CDR3 nucleotides are TGTGCCAGCAGCGGGCGAGGGTCCAACTATGGCTACACCTTC. Its translation: CASSGRGSNYGYTF.

This clone was seen a few times. The chain carries TRBV19 and TRBJ1-5, with 9 bases fitting TRBD1. This CDR3 has 16 amino acids. V lost 4 bases to trimming and J lost 2 bases; unmatched junction nucleotides: 6. CDR1 and CDR2 (germline): LNHDA, SQIVND (reference sequence). CDR3 nucleotide sequence: TGTGCCAGTAGTACTTCCCGGGACAGGGGCAATCAGCCCCAGCATTTT. Amino acids: CASSTSRDRGNQPQHF. Full variable domain (missing parts from reference TRBV19 and TRBJ1-5): DGGITQSPKYLFRKEGQNVTLSCEQNLNHDAMYWYRQDPGQGLRLIYYSQIVNDFQKGDIAEGYSVSREKKESFPLTVTSAQKNPTAFYLCASSTSRDRGNQPQHFGDGTRLSIL.

This clone was counted once. V is TRBV28 and J is TRBJ1-2; 7 nucleotides line up with TRBD1. This CDR3 has 15 residues. J was trimmed by 8 bases and V by 6 bases; bases with no gene match: 15. The germline V gene encodes CDR1 MDHEN and CDR2 SYDVKM. The CDR3 spells CASREYAGTARGYTF. The CDR3 DNA reads TGTGCCAGCAGAGAATACGCCGGGACAGCCAGAGGCTACACCTTC.

J is TRBJ1-5 and V is TRBV7-8; TRBD1 aligns across 9 bases. The V and J ends lost 4 bases and 6 bases, in that order; junction bases with no gene match: 4. From germline, CDR1 is SGHVS and CDR2 FQNEAQ. The CDR3 covers 14 residues. The CDR3 loop is CASSYTGGTQPQHF. For the CDR3, the DNA is TGTGCCAGCAGCTATACAGGGGGCACTCAGCCCCAGCATTTT.

This rearrangement joins TRBV30 to TRBJ2-7; maybe TRBD1 (5 bases). Trimming removed 3 bases at V and 6 bases at J, with 9 bases between. Germline V gene data show CDR1 as GTSNPN and CDR2 as SVGIG (reference sequence). CDR3 length equals 11 residues. The CDR3 here is CAWRQGTEQYF. CDR3 DNA: TGTGCCTGGAGGCAGGGTACCGAGCAGTACTTC.

The CDR3 bases are TGTGCCAGCAGCTTACAGGGGAATGAAGCTTTCTTT. Its protein product is CASSLQGNEAFF. The genes are TRBV7-9 and TRBJ1-1; D is possibly TRBD1 (6 bases). Between the trimmed V and J ends, which lost 2 bases and 7 bases, there was a span of 8 bases. The CDR3 extends over 12 amino acids. Per the germline V gene, CDR1 is SEHNR and CDR2 is FQNEAQ (reference sequence).

The V call is TRBV10-3, the J call TRBJ1-1, with no clear D. The CDR3 loop spans 13 amino acids. V lost 7 bases, J lost 1 base, and 10 bases lay in between. Germline assignment: CDR1 ENHRY and CDR2 SYGVKD. CDR3 in amino acids: CAITGSRNTEAFF. Here the CDR3 DNA reads TGTGCCATCACCGGGAGTCGGAACACTGAAGCTTTCTTT.

The chain's CDR3 is CATSDTGTGLADTQYF. CDR3 nucleotide sequence: TGTGCCACCAGTGATACCGGGACTGGATTGGCAGATACGCAGTATTTT. V usage is TRBV24-1 and J usage is TRBJ2-3; a possible D gene is TRBD2 (6 bases). Germline CDR1 KGHDR, CDR2 SFDVKD. This CDR3 region has 16 residues. V lost 3 bases and J lost 4, with 16 bases in between.

This chain joins TRBV19 and TRBJ2-3; tentative D call: TRBD1 (5 bases). From germline, CDR1 is LNHDA and CDR2 SQIVND (reference sequence). V was trimmed by 6 bases and J by 2 bases, leaving 9 bases between them. The CDR3 sequence is 13 residues long. Here the CDR3 reads CASSRVPTDTQYF. The CDR3, as DNA: TGTGCCAGTAGCAGGGTTCCCACAGATACGCAGTATTTT.

The chain recombines TRBV7-2 with TRBJ2-1; 9 bases are a match to TRBD2. In germline, CDR1 is SGHTA, CDR2 FQGNSA. V lost 0 bases, J lost 7 bases, and 4 bases stayed unmatched. The CDR3 sequence is 15 residues long. CDR3 sequence: CASSLAGLADNEQFF. The CDR3, as DNA: TGTGCCAGCAGCTTAGCGGGACTAGCAGATAATGAGCAGTTCTTC.

The chain has TRBV11-3 and TRBJ2-7; D possibly corresponds to TRBD1 (6 bases). CDR1 is SGHNT and CDR2 is YENEEA in the germline V gene. The CDR3 is made up of 13 amino acids. The V end lost 3 bases, the J end lost 6 bases, and 12 bases lay between the germline ends. In nucleotides, the CDR3 is TGTGCCAGCAGCTTTACCAGGGGCGGCGAGCAGTACTTC. Its translation: CASSFTRGGEQYF.

The rearrangement links TRBV19 to TRBJ2-1, with D perhaps TRBD2 (5 bases). CDR3 length: 14 amino acids. Germline CDR1 is LNHDA and CDR2 is SQIVND (reference sequence). V was shortened by 7 bases and J by 0 bases, with 10 bases between the two germline ends. CDR3: CASKVGSSYNEQFF. The CDR3 DNA follows: TGTGCCAGTAAGGTGGGGAGCTCCTACAATGAGCAGTTCTTC.

The CDR3 sequence: CAIPVSAVGAGELFF. For the CDR3, the DNA is TGTGCCATACCGGTCAGCGCCGTCGGCGCCGGGGAGCTGTTTTTT. This rearrangement joins TRBV2 to TRBJ2-2, with D unresolved. The germline gives CDR1 SNHLY, CDR2 FYNNEI. V was pared by 10 bases and J by 6 bases, with 21 bases between. The CDR3 totals 15 residues.

This chain joins TRBV30 and TRBJ2-2; 9 bases map to TRBD2. The germline CDR1 and CDR2 sequences are GTSNPN and SVGIG (reference sequence). V shed 1 base, J shed 7 bases, and the junction held 4 bases outside the gene matches. The CDR3 has 14 amino acids. The CDR3 nucleotides are TGTGCCTGGAGTGGCGGGGGGGCCGTCGGGGAGCTGTTTTTT. Translating gives CAWSGGGAVGELFF.

The chain combines TRBV18 with TRBJ2-7; TRBD1 agrees at 12 bases. The CDR3 runs to 15 residues. CDR1 and CDR2 (germline): KGHSH, LQKENI. Unmatched junction bases numbered 6, after V lost 5 bases and J lost 4 bases. The CDR3 loop is CASSSGTGGAYEQYF. DNA for the CDR3: TGTGCCAGCTCATCCGGGACAGGGGGCGCGTACGAGCAGTACTTC.

This clone has just a few counts. The chain is built from TRBV6-6 and TRBJ1-1, with a weak D call TRBD1 (5 bases). Germline CDR1 is MNHNY and CDR2 is SVGAGI (reference sequence). V was shortened by 3 bases and J by 1 base, with 9 bases between the two germline ends. The CDR3 has 14 amino acids. Here the CDR3 reads CASSYGQGNTEAFF. CDR3 DNA sequence: TGTGCCAGCAGTTATGGGCAGGGGAACACTGAAGCTTTCTTT.

The V gene is TRBV6-1, the J gene TRBJ1-6; 7 nucleotides line up with TRBD1. The CDR3 loop spans 19 amino acids. Germline CDR1 and CDR2: MNHNS and SASEGT. The V gene end was trimmed by 4 bases and the J gene end by 3 bases; junction bases not matched to a gene: 15. This chain's CDR3 is CASSVPQAHGTVYNSPLHF. The DNA of the CDR3 is TGTGCCAGCAGTGTACCCCAAGCCCATGGGACAGTCTATAATTCACCCCTCCACTTT.

This clone came up a few times. The V gene is TRBV4-3, the J gene TRBJ2-1; D perhaps matches TRBD1 (6 bases). Trimming removed 3 bases from V and 6 bases from J, with 18 bases in between. Looked up from germline, CDR1 is LGHNA and CDR2 is YSLEER. The CDR3 has 16 residues. The CDR3 is CASSHPQAGVGNEQFF. CDR3 nucleotide sequence: TGCGCCAGCAGCCACCCACAAGCAGGGGTAGGCAATGAGCAGTTCTTC.

About this clone: The same CDR3 also results from other DNA sequences found in this sample. The chain couples TRBV5-1 to TRBJ1-2, with D possibly matching TRBD1 (5 bases). The ends were cut back, 1 base at V and 4 bases at J, with 11 bases in the middle. Germline lookup yields CDR1 SGHRS and CDR2 YFSETQ. This CDR3 has 14 residues. This chain's CDR3 is CASSLNPGGYGYTF. DNA of the CDR3: TGCGCCAGCAGCTTGAATCCGGGGGGCTATGGCTACACCTTC. The full variable domain, with the rest looked up from reference TRBV5-1 and TRBJ1-2, is KAGVTQTPRYLIKTRGQQVTLSCSPISGHRSVSWYQQTPGQGLQFLFEYFSETQRNKGNFPGRFSGRQFSNSRSEMNVSTLELGDSALYLCASSLNPGGYGYTFGSGTRLTVV.

The chain carries TRBV7-2 and TRBJ2-7; unclear D gene. CDR3 length: 13 residues. Germline V gene sequence: CDR1 SGHTA, CDR2 FQGNSA. The V gene lost 2 bases and the J gene lost 5 bases, with 10 bases spanning the gap. This CDR3 is CASSLYILNEQYF. CDR3 coding DNA: TGTGCCAGCAGCTTATATATCTTAAACGAGCAGTACTTC. The variable domain in full, with the rest retrieved from reference TRBV7-2 and TRBJ2-7, is GAGVSQSPSNKVTEKGKDVELRCDPISGHTALYWYRQSLGQGLEFLIYFQGNSAPDKSGLPSDRFSAERTGGSVSTLTIQRTQQEDSAVYLCASSLYILNEQYFGPGTRLTVT.